These T cell receptor beta chains were read from a single sample in a study of vaccination effects on CD4 cells after COVID-19. These receptors are not linked to any known antigen. TCRdb's copy holds only in-frame clones and misses some; the assay was immunoSEQ multiplex PCR. The table shows around 63,000 clones, with 60% to 80% occurring only once. Sequencing was performed on CD4+ T cells from PBMCs cultured with HCoV-OC43 spike peptides, taken before COVID-19 vaccination. All receptors derive from a human donor who received a COVID-19 vaccine. CDR3s include the opening cysteine and the closing phenylalanine or tryptophan. Fields, in order: clone size, D gene, V gene, J gene, CDR3 protein, CDR3 DNA. The D gene is left open where the match is weak. Part of the rows lack a size; the others show once, few, many or a class for expanded clones.

NA,NA,TRBV28,TRBJ2-5,CASSLRGGETQYF,TGTGCCAGCAGCTTACGGGGAGGCGAGACCCAGTACTTC
NA,TRBD1,TRBV6-5,TRBJ2-3,CASREGQSTDTQYF,TGTGCCAGCAGAGAGGGACAGAGCACAGATACGCAGTATTTT
few,TRBD1,TRBV4-1,TRBJ1-2,CASGDRAKILNYGYTF,TGCGCCAGTGGAGACAGGGCCAAAATTCTTAACTATGGCTACACCTTC
few,NA,TRBV3-1/TRBV3-2,TRBJ1-5,CASSQGGSHQPQHF,TGTGCCAGCAGCCAAGGGGGCAGTCATCAGCCCCAGCATTTT
once,TRBD1,TRBV6-5,TRBJ1-2,CASSPGQGYYGYTF,TGTGCCAGCAGCCCCGGACAGGGGTACTATGGCTACACCTTC
NA,TRBD1,TRBV7-2,TRBJ1-2,CASSLERQGAGYTF,TGTGCCAGCAGCTTAGAGAGACAGGGCGCTGGCTACACCTTC
NA,NA,TRBV24-1,TRBJ2-5,CATSVWGETQYF,TGTGCCACCAGCGTATGGGGCGAGACCCAGTACTTC
once,TRBD2,TRBV28,TRBJ2-3,CASSSLAGARTDTQYF,TGTGCCAGCAGTTCCCTAGCGGGGGCTCGTACAGATACGCAGTATTTT
once,NA,TRBV18,TRBJ2-2,CASSPSLTGELFF,TGTGCCAGCTCACCCTCCCTCACCGGGGAGCTGTTTTTT
NA,NA,TRBV5-1,TRBJ2-3,CASSLDQGGEDTQYF,TGCGCCAGCAGCTTGGATCAGGGAGGCGAAGATACGCAGTATTTT
few,NA,TRBV14,TRBJ1-2,CASSGSWTFGYTF,TGTGCCAGCAGCGGGTCGTGGACGTTCGGCTACACCTTC
NA,NA,TRBV18,TRBJ2-5,CASSPGQKETQYF,TGTGCCAGCTCACCAGGACAGAAAGAGACCCAGTACTTC
NA,NA,TRBV28,TRBJ2-3,CASSPWATNTDTQYF,TGTGCCAGCAGCCCTTGGGCTACAAACACAGATACGCAGTATTTT
few,TRBD1,TRBV9,TRBJ1-4,CASSRDRGNEKLFF,TGTGCCAGCAGCCGGGACAGGGGAAATGAAAAACTGTTTTTT
NA,NA,TRBV3-1/TRBV3-2,TRBJ1-4,CASSWRFRALGEKLFF,TGTGCCAGCAGCTGGAGATTTAGGGCCTTGGGGGAAAAACTGTTTTTT
NA,NA,TRBV7-3,TRBJ2-1,CASSLRTSGVDEQFF,TGTGCCAGCAGCTTAAGGACCTCGGGGGTCGATGAGCAGTTCTTC
NA,NA,TRBV11-3,TRBJ2-3,CASSLWGSGTDTQYF,TGTGCCAGCAGCTTATGGGGATCAGGCACGGATACGCAGTATTTT
NA,TRBD1,TRBV5-1,TRBJ1-4,CASSPWTGGMTNEKLFF,TGCGCCAGCAGCCCGTGGACAGGGGGCATGACTAATGAAAAACTGTTTTTT
NA,NA,TRBV10-3,TRBJ2-5,CAISDSVGRETQYF,TGTGCCATCAGTGACAGTGTTGGACGGGAGACCCAGTACTTC
NA,NA,TRBV20-1,TRBJ1-1,CSLVENTEAFF,TGCAGCCTAGTGGAGAACACTGAAGCTTTCTTT
NA,NA,TRBV6-5,TRBJ2-3,CASSYYRGTDTQYF,TGTGCCAGCAGTTACTACAGGGGCACAGATACGCAGTATTTT
NA,NA,TRBV19,TRBJ1-6,CASSPGYNSPLHF,TGTGCCAGTAGTCCTGGATATAATTCACCCCTCCACTTT
NA,NA,TRBV6-5,TRBJ1-2,CASGNQGYGYTF,TGTGCCAGCGGGAATCAGGGGTACGGCTACACCTTC
NA,NA,TRBV2,TRBJ2-5,CASGWNGEVETQYF,TGTGCCAGCGGTTGGAACGGGGAGGTAGAGACCCAGTACTTC
NA,NA,TRBV11-2,TRBJ1-3,CASSYDSGNTIYF,TGTGCCAGCAGCTACGACAGCGGAAACACCATATATTTT
NA,TRBD1,TRBV28,TRBJ1-1,CASSLRDRTGRTEAFF,TGTGCCAGCAGTTTACGGGACCGGACAGGGCGGACTGAAGCTTTCTTT
NA,TRBD1,TRBV19,TRBJ2-1,CASSALRTGEAGEQFF,TGTGCCAGTAGCGCGCTCCGGACAGGGGAGGCGGGTGAGCAGTTCTTC
few,TRBD1,TRBV7-3,TRBJ2-2,CASSLTRTGNTGELFF,TGTGCCAGCAGCTTAACCCGGACAGGGAACACCGGGGAGCTGTTTTTT
NA,NA,TRBV7-2,TRBJ2-3,CASSIRIRIQGGTDTQYF,TGTGCCAGCAGCATACGAATCCGGATACAGGGGGGGACAGATACGCAGTATTTT
NA,TRBD2,TRBV11-2,TRBJ2-1,CASSVTSGGSSYNEQFF,TGTGCCAGCAGCGTAACTAGCGGGGGAAGCTCCTACAATGAGCAGTTCTTC
few,TRBD1,TRBV2,TRBJ2-2,CASRGQLNTGELFF,TGTGCCAGTAGGGGACAGTTGAACACCGGGGAGCTGTTTTTT
few,NA,TRBV6-1,TRBJ1-1,CASSEAPPGRGTEAFF,TGTGCCAGCAGTGAAGCGCCTCCGGGAAGGGGCACTGAAGCTTTCTTT
NA,TRBD1,TRBV7-2,TRBJ2-2,CASSLGPGGDRGYTGELFF,TGTGCCAGCAGCTTAGGACCCGGGGGGGACAGGGGGTACACCGGGGAGCTGTTTTTT
few,NA,TRBV10-3,TRBJ2-5,CASGQAETQYF,TGTGCCTCCGGGCAGGCAGAGACCCAGTACTTC
NA,NA,TRBV11-3,TRBJ2-3,CASSLKGWADTQYF,TGTGCCAGCAGCTTAAAGGGTTGGGCAGATACGCAGTATTTT
NA,TRBD1,TRBV19,TRBJ1-6,CASRGTGGTNSPLHF,TGTGCCAGTAGAGGGACAGGGGGTACTAATTCACCCCTCCACTTT
NA,NA,TRBV3-1/TRBV3-2,TRBJ1-2,CASSQSDYGYTF,TGTGCCAGCAGCCAATCGGACTATGGCTACACCTTC
NA,NA,TRBV5-5,TRBJ2-2,CASSLSGSAGELFF,TGTGCCAGCAGCTTGTCGGGCAGCGCCGGGGAGCTGTTTTTT
NA,TRBD1,TRBV11-3,TRBJ1-2,CASSLAQGDYGYTF,TGTGCCAGCAGCTTAGCACAGGGGGACTATGGCTACACCTTC
few,TRBD1,TRBV3-1/TRBV3-2,TRBJ1-5,CASSLRGGDQPQHF,TGTGCCAGCAGCCTGCGAGGGGGCGACCAGCCCCAGCATTTT
once,NA,TRBV30,TRBJ1-6,CAWSVRVFMDSPLHF,TGTGCCTGGAGTGTACGAGTGTTTATGGATTCACCCCTCCACTTT
NA,NA,TRBV30,TRBJ2-5,CAWSPGTRHETQYF,TGTGCCTGGAGCCCCGGGACAAGGCATGAGACCCAGTACTTC
NA,NA,TRBV7-2,TRBJ1-5,CASSFGISNQPQHF,TGTGCCAGCAGCTTTGGAATTAGCAATCAGCCCCAGCATTTT
NA,NA,TRBV7-3,TRBJ2-5,CASSLTPYQETQYF,TGTGCCAGCAGCTTAACCCCGTACCAAGAGACCCAGTACTTC